What follows is one T cell receptor beta chain and its context. Repertoires were generated with immunoSEQ multiplex PCR, while TCRdb's copy carries only in-frame clones and drops some. The data contain around 620,000 clones, about nine tenths of them seen just once; the ten biggest clones take up under 0.3%. The data were taken from a study of blood T cell repertoires in COVID-19. J was trimmed by 4 bases and V by 1 base; bases with no gene match: 3. CDR1 MGHRA and CDR2 YSYEKL come from the germline V gene. The CDR3 is 15 amino acids. The sequencing input was peripheral blood. The TCR was taken from a woman between 18 and 29 years old with acute or convalescent COVID-19. The chain is built from TRBV4-1 and TRBJ1-5, with 8 bases that match TRBD1. Written as DNA, the CDR3 is TGCGCCAGCAGCCAAGGGGACAGGAAAAATCAGCCCCAGCATTTT. Translation gives CASSQGDRKNQPQHF.